The entry below describes one T cell receptor (beta chain). Its specificity is unknown. This entry belongs to a study of T cell responses to AZD1222 COVID-19 vaccine. Trimming left V 5 bases short and J 2 bases short, with 6 bases between. Germline CDR1 MGHRA, CDR2 YSYEKL. This CDR3 region has 12 residues. Overall study findings and caveats: Seropositive status at baseline applied to only 5 or 6 AZD1222 recipients. Along spike, vaccine-associated CD4 TCRs were found throughout, with dominance at 160-218 and 743-854.

Sequencing was performed with immunoSEQ multiplex PCR; in TCRdb, only in-frame clones are kept and a portion is missing. Of some 110,000 clones in the sample, roughly 87% were seen once. The V gene is TRBV4-1, the J gene TRBJ1-1, with D unresolved. The input for sequencing was peripheral blood, taken 28 days after the second AZD1222 dose. This clonotype originated in an adult who received the AZD1222 COVID-19 vaccine. For the CDR3, the DNA is TGCGCCAGCAGCGGCAGTAACACTGAAGCTTTCTTT. It codes for CASSGSNTEAFF.